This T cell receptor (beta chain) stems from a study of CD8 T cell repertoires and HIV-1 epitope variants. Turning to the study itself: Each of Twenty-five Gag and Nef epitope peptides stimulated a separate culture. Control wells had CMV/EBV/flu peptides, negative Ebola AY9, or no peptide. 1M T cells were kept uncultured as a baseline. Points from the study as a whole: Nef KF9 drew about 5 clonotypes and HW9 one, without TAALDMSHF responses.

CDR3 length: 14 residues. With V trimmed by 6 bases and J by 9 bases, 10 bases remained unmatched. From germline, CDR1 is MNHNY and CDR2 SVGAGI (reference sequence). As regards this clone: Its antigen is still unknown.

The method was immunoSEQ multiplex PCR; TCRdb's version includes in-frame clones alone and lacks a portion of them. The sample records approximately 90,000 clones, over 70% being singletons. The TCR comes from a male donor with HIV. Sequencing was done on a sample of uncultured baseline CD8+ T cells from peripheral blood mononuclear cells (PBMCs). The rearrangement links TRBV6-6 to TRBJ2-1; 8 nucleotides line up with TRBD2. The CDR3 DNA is TGTGCCAGCAGCCCCCCCGGCGGGAGGACTGAGCAGTTCTTC. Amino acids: CASSPPGGRTEQFF.